This T cell receptor beta chain was sequenced for a study of T cells expressing NK-cell markers. Overall study context: Obtained from sorted CD3+CD56+NKG2C+, CD3+CD56+NKG2C- and CD3+CD56-NKG2C+ T cells were the TCR beta repertoires. Sequencing covered eight donors, seven HCMV-seropositive and one seronegative. Study results and limitations: In five or six donors, dominant NKG2C+ clonotypes were roughly 1.0-7.0% of CD8+ T cells. The study found these clonotypes also leading the CD3+CD56-NKG2C+ fraction in a few donors.

CDR3 length: 15 residues. Germline CDR1 SGHNT, CDR2 YYREEE (reference sequence). TCRdb re-called the 5' RACE reads and shows each CDR3 protein once, DNA omitted. The sample totals roughly 120,000 distinct CDR3 sequences; its top ten clones hold 15% to 20%. As to this clonotype: No antigen is known for it.

The sample was blood T cells: a sorted CD56 or NKG2C T cell subset, CD4+ or CD8+ T cells, or bulk PBMC T cells (not recorded which). This clonotype was obtained from a woman aged 18-70 years in good health. The rearrangement joins TRBV5-4 to TRBJ2-1. CDR3 sequence: CASSSQTRSYNEQFF.